The clone carrying this TCR beta chain was observed at least ten times. Its target is not known. The TCR beta library used iRepertoire HTBI primers with Arm-PCR amplification of CDR3. Per the original data handling: Spanning all samples, the identified segments comprised about 62 TRBV and 14 to 15 TRBJ. TCRdb re-called the multiplex PCR reads through MiXCR, storing one row per CDR3 protein. The authors' filters were not applied to this entry. The sample yields about 400,000 distinct CDR3 sequences, roughly 15% seen once. The length of the CDR3 is 14 residues. Deletions cut 6 bases from V and 6 bases from J, with 17 bases between. In germline, CDR1 is MNHEY, CDR2 SMNVEV (reference sequence). The time point: newly diagnosed GD, antithyroid drugs for less than 3 months. With RNA extracted from PBMCs as input, the TCR library was made. This entry is derived from a study of regulatory T cells in long-lasting Graves disease.

General study findings and limits: Persistent disease preferred TRBV28, TRBJ1-2 and TRBJ2-5.

This clonotype was sampled from a female donor with Graves disease. J is TRBJ1-1 and V is TRBV27; tentatively, D is TRBD1 (6 bases). Material: peripheral blood mononuclear cells (PBMCs), obtained at new diagnosis, from a patient treated with antithyroid drugs. CDR3 in amino acids: CASRQGLERAEAFF. The CDR3 DNA reads TGTGCCAGCAGGCAGGGGCTAGAACGCGCTGAAGCTTTCTTT.